This section outlines one TCR beta chain sequence together with its context. The antigen remains undetermined. Patients with autoimmune history or systemic immunosuppression were excluded. Sequencing used immunoSEQ multiplex PCR; TCRdb keeps in-frame clones, though not all of them. Of 50,000 to 60,000 clones in the sample, around nine tenths were seen once. The record originates from a study of OX40 agonist ivuxolimab in advanced cancers. Study-level information: Cohort: about 82% men, mean age approximately 60, aged roughly 20 to 79.

The CDR3 is 16 residues long. Germline V gene sequence: CDR1 SGDLS, CDR2 YYNGEE. V was clipped by 0 bases and J by 1 base; unmatched bases: 4. Study-level points and caveats: At 0.1 to 3.0 mg/kg and by week 6, clonal expansion occurred in CD4+ and CD8+ blood T cells.

This sample comprised CD4+ or CD8+ T cells sorted from blood, obtained in a trial of the OX40 agonist ivuxolimab. The source of this sequence is an adult with an advanced solid tumor such as melanoma, head and neck, liver or kidney cancer. The V call is TRBV9, the J call TRBJ2-7, with 10 bases aligning to TRBD2. In DNA form, the CDR3 reads TGTGCCAGCAGCGTAGAGGTAGCGGGAGGATCCTACGAGCAGTACTTC. This codes for CASSVEVAGGSYEQYF.